The source of this TCR beta chain is a study of shared clonotypes between healthy human individuals. Whole-study findings and limits: Clonotypes shared by all four donors outscored non-shared clonotypes in generation probability.

The protocol was immunoSEQ multiplex PCR, while the TCRdb copy is restricted to in-frame clones and leaves out a portion. The sample holds roughly 2,000,000 clones, 90% to 95% seen once. Details on this clone: Antigen: not known.

The V gene's germline CDR1 is MNHEY and CDR2 SMNVEV (reference sequence). This CDR3 contains 16 residues. Trimming cost V 7 bases and J 0 bases, with 16 bases left between them. In the naive CD8 group, cells lacked CD45RO and were positively selected for CCR7, so terminally differentiated effector memory CD45RA+ cells were left out. The chain employs TRBV27 and TRBJ2-1; D is unresolved. This TCR came from a man aged 18 to 30 in good health. Some clones in this sample may be carry-over from other donors' samples. Sequenced material: naive CD8+ T cells from PBMCs. CDR3 nucleotides: TGTGCCAGCAAGCCCTTCGACTCGTACTCCTACAATGAGCAGTTCTTC. Translated, it gives CASKPFDSYSYNEQFF.